This passage covers 30 T cell receptor beta chains from one sample sequenced in a study of ipilimumab plus nivolumab after autologous stem cell transplantation. Generated by immunoSEQ multiplex PCR, the TCRdb table keeps only in-frame clones and is missing some. The sample has about 18,000 clones, 80% seen once. The material was PBMCs, obtained in a trial of ipilimumab plus nivolumab as post-transplant consolidation. Receptor source: a male donor with diffuse large B-cell lymphoma.

The chain is built from TRBV7-9 and TRBJ1-6; no reliable D call. CDR1 is SEHNR, CDR2 FQNEAQ, per germline (reference sequence). Trimming pared 7 bases from V and 7 bases from J, leaving 14 bases between. The CDR3 length is 14 residues. CDR3 sequence: CASTHGRENSPLHF. The CDR3 coding sequence is TGTGCCAGCACCCATGGGCGGGAGAATTCACCCCTCCACTTT.

The genes are TRBV5-6 and TRBJ1-6, with D tentatively TRBD1 (5 bases). CDR1 is SGHDT and CDR2 is YYEEEE in the germline V gene. V gave up 1 base and J gave up 10 bases, with 12 bases separating them. The CDR3 runs to 14 residues. The CDR3 region is CASSLISRDSPLHF. As DNA, the CDR3 is TGTGCCAGCAGCTTGATATCCAGGGACTCACCCCTCCACTTT. Based on the CDR3 plus reference TRBV5-6 and TRBJ1-6, the full variable domain is DAGVTQSPTHLIKTRGQQVTLRCSPKSGHDTVSWYQQALGQGPQFIFQYYEEEERQRGNFPDRFSGHQFPNYSSELNVNALLLGDSALYLCASSLISRDSPLHFGNGTRLTVT.

This clone was observed once. Sequence at one end of the junction differs from germline and may be a read error. V is TRBV4-1 and J is TRBJ2-7; D perhaps matches TRBD2 (5 bases). The CDR3 spans 15 residues. Germline values: CDR1 MGHRA, CDR2 YSYEKL. The chain's CDR3 is CASGQVLRVAHEQYF. CDR3 nucleotide sequence: TGCGCCAGCGGCCAAGTTCTGAGGGTTGCACACGAGCAGTACTTC.

The chain is built from TRBV5-1 and TRBJ2-3; D may be TRBD1 (5 bases). The CDR3 covers 14 residues. V was shortened by 3 bases and J by 2 bases, with 10 bases between the two germline ends. CDR1 and CDR2 (germline): SGHRS, YFSETQ. CDR3 bases: TGCGCCAGCAGCTGGACACACGACACAGATACGCAGTATTTT. Translating gives CASSWTHDTDTQYF.

V gene TRBV5-1 combines with J gene TRBJ1-2, with D perhaps matching TRBD1 (6 bases). With 0 bases removed from V and 5 bases from J, the gap between germline ends came to 11 bases. The CDR3 is 14 residues long. CDR1 is SGHRS, CDR2 YFSETQ, per germline. CDR3 DNA: TGCGCCAGCAGCTTGGCTCCGGACAGTTATGGCTACACCTTC. It is translated as CASSLAPDSYGYTF. The whole variable domain, filled in from reference TRBV5-1 and TRBJ1-2, reads KAGVTQTPRYLIKTRGQQVTLSCSPISGHRSVSWYQQTPGQGLQFLFEYFSETQRNKGNFPGRFSGRQFSNSRSEMNVSTLELGDSALYLCASSLAPDSYGYTFGSGTRLTVV.

The chain has TRBV7-9 and TRBJ1-4, with D unclear. Germline CDR1 and CDR2: SEHNR and FQNEAQ (reference sequence). This CDR3 comprises 16 residues. V was shortened by 5 bases and J by 6 bases, with 19 bases between the two germline ends. The CDR3 sequence: CASSTRRGSDDEKLFF. The CDR3 bases are TGTGCCAGCAGCACACGGCGTGGGTCGGACGATGAAAAACTGTTTTTT. Full variable domain (rest looked up from reference TRBV7-9 and TRBJ1-4): DTGVSQNPRHKITKRGQNVTFRCDPISEHNRLYWYRQTLGQGPEFLTYFQNEAQLEKSRLLSDRFSAERPKGSFSTLEIQRTEQGDSAMYLCASSTRRGSDDEKLFFGSGTQLSVL.

V usage is TRBV30 and J usage is TRBJ2-2; D remains ambiguous. The germline CDR1 and CDR2 sequences are GTSNPN and SVGIG (reference sequence). The CDR3 has 12 amino acids. The ends were cut back, 0 bases at V and 8 bases at J, with 7 bases in the middle. The CDR3 coding sequence is TGTGCCTGGAGTGTACGAGCGGGGGAGCTGTTTTTT. Translating it yields CAWSVRAGELFF.

The chain has TRBV19 and TRBJ2-2; D might be TRBD2 (5 bases). Trimming removed 4 bases from V and 9 bases from J, with 9 bases in between. The CDR3 loop spans 12 amino acids. CDR1 is LNHDA and CDR2 is SQIVND in the germline V gene (reference sequence). The CDR3 bases are TGTGCCAGTAGTACGAGGGCTAGGGAGCTGTTTTTT. It is translated as CASSTRARELFF.

This chain links TRBV7-2 with TRBJ2-1; 9 bases line up with TRBD2. The CDR3 is 15 residues long. The trim removed 5 bases at V and 8 bases at J, leaving 10 bases unmatched. Germline loops: CDR1 SGHTA, CDR2 FQGNSA. CDR3 in DNA: TGTGCCAGCAGCCCCCGGGGCGGGGGGGCCTATGAGCAGTTCTTC. Amino acid sequence: CASSPRGGGAYEQFF.

To note about this clone: The same CDR3 also results from other DNA sequences found in this sample. The V call is TRBV18, the J call TRBJ2-2; 7 bases agree with TRBD1. The trim removed 3 bases at V and 4 bases at J, leaving 5 bases unmatched. Looked up from germline, CDR1 is KGHSH and CDR2 is LQKENI. CDR3 length equals 15 residues. CDR3 DNA sequence: TGTGCCAGCTCACCCCGGGACAGCCCCACCGGGGAGCTGTTTTTT. Translating it yields CASSPRDSPTGELFF.

Here the CDR3 DNA reads TGCGCCAGCAGCTTGATTGACAGGACCTACGAGCAGTACTTC. Its translation: CASSLIDRTYEQYF. This rearrangement joins TRBV5-1 to TRBJ2-7, with a possible D match to TRBD1 (6 bases). Trimming stripped 1 base from V and 2 bases from J, with 10 bases between. Germline V gives CDR1 SGHRS, CDR2 YFSETQ. The CDR3 sequence is 14 residues long.

The chain joins TRBV7-2 to TRBJ2-5; D is unresolved. The CDR3 consists of 15 residues. Per the germline V gene, CDR1 is SGHTA and CDR2 is FQGNSA. V lost 1 base and J lost 4, with 13 bases in between. This chain's CDR3 is CASSLVGSPGETQYF. In DNA, the CDR3 is TGTGCCAGCAGCTTAGTTGGCAGCCCTGGAGAGACCCAGTACTTC.

V gene TRBV25-1 combines with J gene TRBJ2-5, with D uncertain. The germline V gene encodes CDR1 MGHDK and CDR2 SYGVNS. The CDR3 consists of 13 residues. V was clipped by 0 bases and J by 0 bases, with 2 bases between them. Here the CDR3 reads CASSEYNQETQYF. CDR3 coding DNA: TGTGCCAGCAGTGAATACAACCAAGAGACCCAGTACTTC.

CDR3 in DNA: TGTGCCAGCAGATCGACCCGGTCTGAGGGGACCCAGTACTTC. Amino acids: CASRSTRSEGTQYF. The rearrangement uses TRBV6-6 and TRBJ2-5, with D possibly matching TRBD2 (5 bases). Germline CDR1 reads MNHNY; CDR2 reads SVGAGI (reference sequence). Trimming left V 6 bases short and J 7 bases short, with 18 bases between. This CDR3 region has 14 residues.

The chain joins TRBV7-9 to TRBJ1-2, with D unresolved. The CDR3 runs to 13 residues. The V and J ends lost 1 base and 8 bases respectively, with 11 bases between them. The V gene's germline CDR1 is SEHNR and CDR2 FQNEAQ (reference sequence). The CDR3 is CASSLGLPVGYTF. The DNA of the CDR3 is TGTGCCAGCAGCTTAGGGCTGCCAGTCGGCTACACCTTC.

This sequence joins TRBV5-1 and TRBJ2-1; 7 positions match TRBD2. With V trimmed by 0 bases and J by 8 bases, 11 bases remained unmatched. The CDR3 totals 16 residues. Per the germline V gene, CDR1 is SGHRS and CDR2 is YFSETQ. CDR3 nucleotides: TGCGCCAGCAGCTTGGCCGGGGGGTTGGGGTCGGATGAGCAGTTCTTC. It translates to CASSLAGGLGSDEQFF.

The V call is TRBV9, the J call TRBJ1-6; a possible D gene is TRBD1 (6 bases). Between the trimmed V and J ends, which lost 2 bases and 0 bases, there was a span of 6 bases. The germline V gene has CDR1 SGDLS and CDR2 YYNGEE. CDR3 length equals 15 residues. As DNA, the CDR3 is TGTGCCAGCAGCGTGGACAGCTCCTATAATTCACCCCTCCACTTT. This codes for CASSVDSSYNSPLHF.

This clone came up once. The chain uses TRBV4-2 and TRBJ1-2, with D perhaps matching TRBD1 (6 bases). The CDR3 is made up of 15 amino acids. V lost 0 bases, J lost 4 bases, and 12 bases lay in between. The germline V gene encodes CDR1 LGHNA and CDR2 YNFKEQ. CDR3 DNA: TGTGCCAGCAGCCAAGAGCTGGGGACAACCTATGGCTACACCTTC. Amino acid sequence: CASSQELGTTYGYTF.

This CDR3 reads CASSRAGQGWEPQHF. DNA of the CDR3: TGCGCCAGCAGCCGAGCGGGACAGGGGTGGGAGCCCCAGCATTTT. The rearrangement links TRBV5-1 to TRBJ1-5, with TRBD1 matching 10 bases. The CDR3 spans 15 residues. After removal of 4 bases from V and 8 bases from J, the junction contained 9 bases not matched to a gene. Germline V lookup: CDR1 SGHRS, CDR2 YFSETQ.

V usage is TRBV5-1 and J usage is TRBJ2-7, with a possible D match to TRBD2 (5 bases). From germline, CDR1 is SGHRS and CDR2 YFSETQ. The CDR3 extends over 14 amino acids. The germline V and J ends were trimmed by 1 base and 7 bases, with 15 bases remaining between them. This chain's CDR3 is CASSLSAGPSEQYF. The CDR3 nucleotides read TGCGCCAGCAGCTTGAGCGCGGGCCCTAGTGAGCAGTACTTC.

The genes are TRBV7-9 and TRBJ2-5, with TRBD2 matching over 13 bases. V shed 5 bases, J shed 4 bases, and the junction held 4 bases outside the gene matches. There are 15 residues in the CDR3. Per germline, CDR1 SEHNR and CDR2 FQNEAQ (reference sequence). CDR3 residues: CASSILAGGRETQYF. In DNA, the CDR3 is TGTGCCAGCAGCATACTAGCGGGGGGGCGAGAGACCCAGTACTTC.

The table lists this clone with a count of one. This chain links TRBV27 with TRBJ2-5; a weak D match, TRBD1 (7 bases). The V gene lost 2 bases and the J gene lost 7 bases, with 11 bases spanning the gap. This CDR3 has 13 amino acids. The germline CDR1 and CDR2 sequences are MNHEY and SMNVEV (reference sequence). The CDR3 DNA follows: TGTGCCAGCAGTTTAGGACAGGAGGGGACCCAGTACTTC. Its translation is CASSLGQEGTQYF.

This chain connects TRBV4-1 to TRBJ1-2; weak D call: TRBD1 (5 bases). Germline V gives CDR1 MGHRA, CDR2 YSYEKL. This CDR3 contains 15 residues. The ends were cut back, 1 base at V and 4 bases at J, with 13 bases in the middle. The CDR3 loop is CASSQGAGGIYGYTF. The CDR3, as DNA: TGCGCCAGCAGCCAAGGAGCGGGGGGAATCTATGGCTACACCTTC.

This chain links TRBV4-3 with TRBJ2-1; the D call may be TRBD1 or TRBD2 (5 bases each). The CDR3 extends over 14 amino acids. CDR1 is LGHNA and CDR2 is YSLEER in the germline V gene. The ends were cut back, 0 bases at V and 12 bases at J, with 15 bases in the middle. CDR3 coding DNA: TGCGCCAGCAGCCAAGATATGACGGCTGGGGGGCAGTTCTTC. Residues: CASSQDMTAGGQFF.

This clone showed up just once. V is TRBV6-5 and J is TRBJ2-7, with TRBD1 matching over 9 bases. The junction had 1 base not matched to a gene; V was cut back by 8 bases and J by 2 bases. CDR1 is MNHEY, CDR2 SVGAGI, per germline. CDR3 size: 12 residues. CDR3 bases: TGTGCCAGCGGGACAGGGCCCTACGAGCAGTACTTC. Translation: CASGTGPYEQYF.

The sample holds one count of this clone. The chain combines TRBV5-4 with TRBJ2-3, with 9 nucleotides matching TRBD2. The J segment lost 0 bases and the V segment lost 1 base, leaving 6 bases of the junction unmatched. Germline assignment: CDR1 SGHNT and CDR2 YYREEE (reference sequence). The CDR3 has 17 amino acids. The CDR3 bases are TGTGCCAGCAGCTTGTACGGCGGGGGGGCTAGCACAGATACGCAGTATTTT. The encoded protein is CASSLYGGGASTDTQYF.

The CDR3 spells CASSQGRSGYTF. The CDR3 nucleotides read TGCGCCAGCAGCCAGGGGAGGAGTGGCTACACCTTC. The rearrangement links TRBV4-3 to TRBJ1-2; no firm D call. Trimming shortened V by 3 bases and J by 7 bases, and 9 bases separated the two germline ends. Germline loops: CDR1 LGHNA, CDR2 YSLEER. This CDR3 has 12 residues.

The chain joins TRBV5-5 to TRBJ2-1, with D unclear. V lost 0 bases, J lost 1 base, and 8 bases lay in between. This CDR3 region has 15 residues. CDR1 and CDR2 from the germline V gene are SGHKS and YYEKEE (reference sequence). In DNA, the CDR3 is TGTGCCAGCAGCTTGGTTCCTGAATCCTACAATGAGCAGTTCTTC. Protein sequence: CASSLVPESYNEQFF.

The chain uses TRBV6-5 and TRBJ1-5; D not certain. The CDR3 is made up of 14 amino acids. V was shortened by 3 bases and J by 5 bases, with 11 bases between the two germline ends. CDR1 and CDR2 (germline): MNHEY, SVGAGI. CDR3 sequence: CASSYRAGDQPQHF. The CDR3 coding sequence is TGTGCCAGCAGTTATCGGGCCGGTGATCAGCCCCAGCATTTT.

For this clone: The same CDR3 arises from other DNA sequences in this sample as well. DNA of the CDR3: TGTGCCAGCTCACCTCTAGACGACTCCACCGGGGAGCTGTTTTTT. Its protein is CASSPLDDSTGELFF. The chain employs TRBV18 and TRBJ2-2, with no clear D. Germline V CDR1 and CDR2: KGHSH, LQKENI. Trimming removed 3 bases at V and 4 bases at J, with 12 bases between. This CDR3 is built from 15 residues.